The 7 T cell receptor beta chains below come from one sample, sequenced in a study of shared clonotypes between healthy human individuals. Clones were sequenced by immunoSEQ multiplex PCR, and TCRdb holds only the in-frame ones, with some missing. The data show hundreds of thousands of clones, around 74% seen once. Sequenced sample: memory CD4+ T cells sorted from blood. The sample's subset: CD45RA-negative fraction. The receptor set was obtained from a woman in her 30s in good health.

CDR3 amino acids: CASSQDWEGEQYF. DNA for the CDR3: TGTGCCAGCAGCCAAGATTGGGAAGGCGAGCAGTACTTC. V gene TRBV14 combines with J gene TRBJ2-7; D ambiguous. The CDR3 loop spans 13 amino acids. V lost 0 bases and J 6 bases, leaving 9 bases between the germline ends. CDR1 is SGHDN, CDR2 FVKESK, per germline.

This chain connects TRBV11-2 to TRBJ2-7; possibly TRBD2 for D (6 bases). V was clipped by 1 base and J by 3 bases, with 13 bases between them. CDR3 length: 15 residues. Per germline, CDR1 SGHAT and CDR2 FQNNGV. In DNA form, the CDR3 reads TGTGCCAGCAGCTTAGCCGGACTAAACGACTACGAGCAGTACTTC. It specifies CASSLAGLNDYEQYF. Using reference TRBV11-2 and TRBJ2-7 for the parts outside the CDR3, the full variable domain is EAGVAQSPRYKIIEKRQSVAFWCNPISGHATLYWYQQILGQGPKLLIQFQNNGVVDDSQLPKDRFSAERLKGVDSTLKIQPAKLEDSAVYLCASSLAGLNDYEQYFGPGTRLTVT.

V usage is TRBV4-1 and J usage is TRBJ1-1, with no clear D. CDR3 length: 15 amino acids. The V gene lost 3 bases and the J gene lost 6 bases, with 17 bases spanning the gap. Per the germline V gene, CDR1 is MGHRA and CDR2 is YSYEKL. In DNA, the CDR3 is TGCGCCAGCAGCCACCCTCTTTCGGACGGGGCTGAAGCTTTCTTT. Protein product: CASSHPLSDGAEAFF.

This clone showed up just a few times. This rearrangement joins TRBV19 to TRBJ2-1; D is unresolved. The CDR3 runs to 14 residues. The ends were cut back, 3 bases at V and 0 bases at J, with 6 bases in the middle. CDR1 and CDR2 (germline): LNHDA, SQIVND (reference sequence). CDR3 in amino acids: CASSMTLSYNEQFF. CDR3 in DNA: TGTGCCAGTAGTATGACACTCTCCTACAATGAGCAGTTCTTC.

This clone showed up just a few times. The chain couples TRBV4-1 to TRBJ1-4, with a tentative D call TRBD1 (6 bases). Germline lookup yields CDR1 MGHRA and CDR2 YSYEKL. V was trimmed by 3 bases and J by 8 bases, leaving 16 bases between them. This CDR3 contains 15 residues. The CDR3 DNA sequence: TGCGCCAGCAGCCACCAGCCGGGGGCATTGGAAAAACTGTTTTTT. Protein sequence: CASSHQPGALEKLFF.

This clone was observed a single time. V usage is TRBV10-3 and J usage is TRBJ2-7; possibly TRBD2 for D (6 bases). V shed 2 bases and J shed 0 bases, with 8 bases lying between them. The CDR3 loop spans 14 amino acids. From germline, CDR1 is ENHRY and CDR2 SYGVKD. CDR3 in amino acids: CAISEGLHSYEQYF. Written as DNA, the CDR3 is TGTGCCATCAGTGAGGGACTACACTCCTACGAGCAGTACTTC.

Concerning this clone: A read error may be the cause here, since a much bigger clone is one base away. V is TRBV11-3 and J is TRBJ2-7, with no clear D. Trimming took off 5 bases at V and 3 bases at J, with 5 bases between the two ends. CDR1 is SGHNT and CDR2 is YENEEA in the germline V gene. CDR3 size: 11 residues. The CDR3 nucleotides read TGTGCCAGCAGCCCGTACTACGAGCAGTACTTC. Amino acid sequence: CASSPYYEQYF. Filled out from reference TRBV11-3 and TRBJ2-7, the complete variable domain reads EAGVVQSPRYKIIEKKQPVAFWCNPISGHNTLYWYLQNLGQGPELLIRYENEEAVDDSQLPKDRFSAERLKGVDSTLKIQPAELGDSAVYLCASSPYYEQYFGPGTRLTVT.